The sequence of this T cell receptor (beta chain) was determined in a study of T-cell reconstitution after alpha-beta-depleted transplantation in children. Study findings and constraints: High day-60 TCRbeta diversity in some patients came from surviving recipient T cells and thymic progenitors. Roughly two months post-transplant, alpha-beta T cells reportedly originated from several hundred graft clones that had expanded. Newly generated T cells supplied most T-cell counts and diversity one year post-transplant.

Researchers prepared the TCRbeta library using unique molecular identifiers, the study reports. TCRdb re-analysed the PCR reads in MiXCR, keeping a single row per CDR3 protein. Counted here are about 580,000 distinct CDR3 sequences, 20% to 25% occurring once; the ten biggest clones make up 11% to 15%. Trimming cost V 2 bases and J 8 bases; bases outside gene matches: 13. Looked up from germline, CDR1 is DFQATT and CDR2 is SNEGSKA (reference sequence). The CDR3 consists of 16 residues. This clonotype showed up just a few times. Its antigen remains unidentified. The sequenced sample was PBMCs, mostly from graft donor cells, obtained 360 days after TCRalphabeta/CD19-depleted stem cell transplant. V is TRBV20-1 and J is TRBJ2-1; 9 bases are a match to TRBD1. The TCR originated in a boy under two years old who had a stem cell transplant for acute myeloid leukemia, so the T cells may come from the graft donor. The CDR3, as DNA: TGCAGTGCTAGAAGGGGGACAGGGAGCGCCAGGGATGAGCAGTTCTTC. Protein product: CSARRGTGSARDEQFF.